This T cell receptor (beta chain) was sequenced in a study of CD8+CD57+ T cells in acquired aplastic anemia. The wider study: Sorted cells (CD4+ and CD8+) yielded DNA amounts that averaged 3.2 ug. Researchers reported that healthy donors averaged approximately 9.8 million reads for CD4+ cells.

The use of genomic DNA as template underpinned the TCR beta VDJ and CDR3 profiling. TCRdb called the reads again in MiXCR, with one record for every CDR3 protein. Of 120,000 or so distinct CDR3 sequences in the sample, 40% to 60% were seen once. Findings and caveats of the study: The same twenty-nine CD8+ CDR3 sequences occurred in patients and in controls. Patients showed no significant difference from controls in CD8+ Simpson's diversity.

The ends lost 5 bases at V and 4 bases at J; junction bases unmatched: 12. The CDR3 spans 17 residues. Germline assignment: CDR1 SGHAT and CDR2 FQDESV (reference sequence). On this clonotype: Its antigen is as yet unknown.

The receptor was derived from a human donor in good health, serving as a control. Input material: sorted CD4+, CD8+, or CD8+CD57+ T cells (not recorded which) from PBMCs. This sequence joins TRBV11-1 and TRBJ2-3; the match to TRBD2 covers 10 bases. Written as DNA, the CDR3 is TGTGCCAGCAGCAACCGAGCGGGGGGGCGTAGCGCAGATACGCAGTATTTT. This translates into CASSNRAGGRSADTQYF. The full variable domain, completed using reference TRBV11-1 and TRBJ2-3, is EAEVAQSPRYKITEKSQAVAFWCDPISGHATLYWYRQILGQGPELLVQFQDESVVDDSQLPKDRFSAERLKGVDSTLKIQPAELGDSAMYLCASSNRAGGRSADTQYFGPGTRLTVL.